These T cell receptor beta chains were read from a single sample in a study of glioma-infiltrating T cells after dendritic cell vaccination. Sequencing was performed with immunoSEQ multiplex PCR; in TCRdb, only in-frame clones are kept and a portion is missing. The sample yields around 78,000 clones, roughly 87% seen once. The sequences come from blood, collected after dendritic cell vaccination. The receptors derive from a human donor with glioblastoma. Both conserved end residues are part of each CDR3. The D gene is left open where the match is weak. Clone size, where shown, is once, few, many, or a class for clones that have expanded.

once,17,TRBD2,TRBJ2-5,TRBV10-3,TGTGCCATCAGTGAGAGATATAGCGGGGGGCATCAAGAGACCCAGTACTTC,CAISERYSGGHQETQYF
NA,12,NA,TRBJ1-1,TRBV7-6,TGTGCCAGCAGCTTGGACGGGACAGAAGCTTTCTTT,CASSLDGTEAFF
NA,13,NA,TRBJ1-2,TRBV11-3,TGTGCCAGCAGCTTCCCTAGCGGTGATGGCTACACCTTC,CASSFPSGDGYTF
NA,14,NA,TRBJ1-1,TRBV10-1,TGCGCCAGCAGTGAGGGTCGAATCGGCACTGAAGCTTTCTTT,CASSEGRIGTEAFF
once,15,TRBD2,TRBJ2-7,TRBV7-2,TGTGCCAGCAGCTACCTAGCGGGGGAATGGTACGAGCAGTACTTC,CASSYLAGEWYEQYF
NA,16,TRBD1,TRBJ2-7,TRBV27,TGTGCCAGCAGCCCTTACGGGACAGGCTTGCCCAACGAGCAGTACTTC,CASSPYGTGLPNEQYF
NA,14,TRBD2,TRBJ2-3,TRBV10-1,TGCGCCAGCAGCCAAGATAGCGGGTCGGATACGCAGTATTTT,CASSQDSGSDTQYF
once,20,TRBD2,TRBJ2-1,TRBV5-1,TGCGCCAGCAGGGGCACAAGCGGGGGGTCGACTAAGAGCTCCTACAATGAGCAGTTCTTC,CASRGTSGGSTKSSYNEQFF
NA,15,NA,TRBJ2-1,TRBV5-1,TGCGCCAGCAGCCTGGATTGGGACACCTACAATGAGCAGTTCTTC,CASSLDWDTYNEQFF
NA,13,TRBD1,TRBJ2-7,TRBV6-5,TGTGCCAGCAGTCACCGGGACAGGGGCGAGCAGTACTTC,CASSHRDRGEQYF
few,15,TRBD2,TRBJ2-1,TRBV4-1,TGCGCCAGCAGCCAACCAGCGGGGGGGCAAAATGAGCAGTTCTTC,CASSQPAGGQNEQFF
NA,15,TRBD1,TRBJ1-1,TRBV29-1,TGCAGCGGCCGACAGGGGTGGGGCATGAACACTGAAGCTTTCTTT,CSGRQGWGMNTEAFF
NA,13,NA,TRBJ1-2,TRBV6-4,TGTGCCAGCAGTGACGGGGCAGGGTTTGGCTACACCTTC,CASSDGAGFGYTF
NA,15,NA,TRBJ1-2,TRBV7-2,TGTGCCAGCAGCTTACTAGGGGGTTATGGAGATGGCTACACCTTC,CASSLLGGYGDGYTF
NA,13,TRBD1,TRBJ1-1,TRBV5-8,TGTGCCAGCAGGCAGACAGGGGCCACTGAAGCTTTCTTT,CASRQTGATEAFF
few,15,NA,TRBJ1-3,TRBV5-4,TGTGCCAGCAGCTTGGCCGCAGACTCTGGAAACACCATATATTTT,CASSLAADSGNTIYF
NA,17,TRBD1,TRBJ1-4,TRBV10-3,TGTGCCATCTCAGCGACAGGGAAGGGGGACCGTAATGAAAAACTGTTTTTT,CAISATGKGDRNEKLFF
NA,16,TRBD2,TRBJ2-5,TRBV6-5,TGTGCCAGCAGTTACTCGCAACTAGCGGGGGTCGTGACCCAGTACTTC,CASSYSQLAGVVTQYF
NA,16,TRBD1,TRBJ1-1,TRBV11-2,TGTGCCAGCAGCTTAGCGACCTCCCGGACAGGGACTGAAGCTTTCTTT,CASSLATSRTGTEAFF
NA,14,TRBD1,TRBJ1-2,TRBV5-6,TGTGCCAGCCGAACCCAGGGGGCTCAAGGGGGCTACACCTTC,CASRTQGAQGGYTF
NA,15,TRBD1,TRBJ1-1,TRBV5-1,TGCGCCAGCAGCTTGGAGGAACCGGGACAGGGGAAAACTTTCTTT,CASSLEEPGQGKTFF
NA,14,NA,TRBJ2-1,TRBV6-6,TGTGCCAGCAGTTACTCTGTGACGGGCAATGAGCAGTTCTTC,CASSYSVTGNEQFF
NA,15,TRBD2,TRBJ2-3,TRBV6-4,TGTGCCAGCAGTGAGGAAGCGGGGGGGCCAGATACGCAGTATTTT,CASSEEAGGPDTQYF
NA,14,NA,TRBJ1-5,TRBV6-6,TGTGCCAGCACCCCGGGCCGGGGGGACCAGCCCCAGCATTTT,CASTPGRGDQPQHF
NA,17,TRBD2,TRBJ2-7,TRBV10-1,TGCGCCAGCATCCCTCGGACTAGCGGGGGACTTACCTACGAGCAGTACTTC,CASIPRTSGGLTYEQYF
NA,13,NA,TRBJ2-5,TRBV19,TGTGCCAGTAGCACAGGCGAATGGGAGACCCAGTACTTC,CASSTGEWETQYF
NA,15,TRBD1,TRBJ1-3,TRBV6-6,TGTGCCAGCAGTTACGACAGGGGGAACGGAAACACCATATATTTT,CASSYDRGNGNTIYF
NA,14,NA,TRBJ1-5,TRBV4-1,TGCGCCAGCAGCCAAGTTAGCGGGTCTCAGCCCCAGCATTTT,CASSQVSGSQPQHF
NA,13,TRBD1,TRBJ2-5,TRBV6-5,TGTGCCAGCAGACAGGGGGCGATGGAGACCCAGTACTTC,CASRQGAMETQYF
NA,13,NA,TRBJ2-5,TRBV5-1,TGCGCCAGCAGCCGCAGCGGAGGGGAGACCCAGTACTTC,CASSRSGGETQYF
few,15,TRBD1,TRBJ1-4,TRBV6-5,TGTGCCAGCAGTTACTTAACAGGGGCGGATGAAAAACTGTTTTTT,CASSYLTGADEKLFF
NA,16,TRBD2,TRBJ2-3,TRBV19,TGTGCCAGTAGCATCGAGGCGGGAGGGCCCCCAGGGACGCAGTATTTT,CASSIEAGGPPGTQYF
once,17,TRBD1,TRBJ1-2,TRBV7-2,TGTGCCAGCAGCCCCCAACCCCCTTCTCAGGGGGCGCGAGGCTACACCTTC,CASSPQPPSQGARGYTF